This is a list of T cell receptor beta chains from one sample in a study of glioma-infiltrating T cells after dendritic cell vaccination. Libraries were prepared by immunoSEQ multiplex PCR; TCRdb keeps only in-frame clonotypes and omits some of them. The sample carries tens of thousands of clones, roughly 89% recorded once. Material: blood, obtained before dendritic cell vaccination. Source of these receptors: a human donor with glioblastoma. CDR3s include the opening cysteine and the closing phenylalanine or tryptophan. Fields, in order: D gene, J gene, V gene, clone size, CDR3 DNA, CDR3 protein. The D gene is left open where the match is weak. Size values are once, few and many counts, or a class for expanded clones, and some rows have none.

NA TRBJ2-2 TRBV18 NA TGTGCCAGCTCCCTTCTAAGTCCTGAGAACACCGGGGAGCTGTTTTTT CASSLLSPENTGELFF
NA TRBJ1-1 TRBV13 NA TGTGCCAGCGCCATCGCCGGTGAAGCTTTCTTT CASAIAGEAFF
NA TRBJ1-5 TRBV2 NA TGTGCCAGCAGTGAAGGACAGGTGACCAATCAGCCCCAGCATTTT CASSEGQVTNQPQHF
TRBD1 TRBJ1-1 TRBV30 NA TGTGCCTGGAGTGGGGGGACAGGGGGCACTGAAGCTTTCTTT CAWSGGTGGTEAFF
NA TRBJ1-4 TRBV7-9 NA TGTGCCACCAGGCGGGGGGCAGTCCCCTCAACTAATGAAAAACTGTTTTTT CATRRGAVPSTNEKLFF
NA TRBJ1-5 TRBV7-8 NA TGTGCCAGCAGCCGTACAGAAAATCAGCTCCAGCATTTT CASSRTENQLQHF
TRBD1 TRBJ1-2 TRBV9 NA TGTGCCAGCAGCTCTACGGACAGGAATTGGGGCTATGGCTACACCTTC CASSSTDRNWGYGYTF
TRBD1 TRBJ2-4 TRBV6-1 NA TGTGCCAGCAGTGAGGGTCCAAGGGCAGGGGGAGCCAAAAACATTCAGTACTTC CASSEGPRAGGAKNIQYF
NA TRBJ1-1 TRBV19 few TGTGCCAGTAGAGAGCGGCCTGGAGGCCTAAACACTGAAGCTTTCTTT CASRERPGGLNTEAFF
TRBD2 TRBJ2-5 TRBV4-1 NA TGCGCCAGCAGCCCGGGACTAGCGGACCAAGAGACCCAGTACTTC CASSPGLADQETQYF
NA TRBJ1-3 TRBV6-1 few TGTGCCAGCAGTGAAGTTAGAGGAAACACCATATATTTT CASSEVRGNTIYF
NA TRBJ1-6 TRBV6-5 NA TGTGCCAGCAGTCAAGCCTTCTATAATTCACCCCTCCACTTT CASSQAFYNSPLHF
TRBD1 TRBJ2-7 TRBV6-1 once TGTGCCACCGCTGGTTTGACAGGGGGCTCCTACGAGCAGTACTTC CATAGLTGGSYEQYF
NA TRBJ1-1 TRBV27 NA TGTGCCAGCAGTTTCGGGACACCGAACACTGAAGCTTTCTTT CASSFGTPNTEAFF
TRBD1 TRBJ2-7 TRBV5-1 NA TGCGCCAGCAGCACCGGACAGGCTTCCTACGAGCAGTACTTC CASSTGQASYEQYF
NA TRBJ1-4 TRBV29-1 NA TGCAGCGTTGCGGGAGCAACTAATGAAAAACTGTTTTTT CSVAGATNEKLFF
NA TRBJ2-3 TRBV4-1 once TGCGCCAGCAGCCAAGGGGGGGGCACAGATACGCAGTATTTT CASSQGGGTDTQYF
NA TRBJ2-1 TRBV27 once TGTGCCATCGTCGGACAGAACAATGAGCAGTTCTTC CAIVGQNNEQFF
NA TRBJ2-3 TRBV5-1 NA TGCGCCAGCAGCTCGGAGGGGGCCGTCACAGATACGCAGTATTTT CASSSEGAVTDTQYF
NA TRBJ1-2 TRBV5-4 NA TGTGCCAGCAGCGGGGGGACGGGAGGCTACACCTTC CASSGGTGGYTF
TRBD2 TRBJ2-5 TRBV11-3 NA TGTGCCAGCAGCCGGACTAGCGAGTACCAAGAGACCCAGTACTTC CASSRTSEYQETQYF
NA TRBJ1-1 TRBV9 NA TGTGCCAGCAGCGTAGACGCAGGGGCCACTGAAGCTTTCTTT CASSVDAGATEAFF
NA TRBJ1-2 TRBV19 NA TGTGCCCGAATAACAAGAACTAACTATGGCTACACCTTC CARITRTNYGYTF
NA TRBJ1-2 TRBV2 NA TGTGCCAGCGCAGGGGCTAACTATGGCTACACCTTC CASAGANYGYTF
TRBD2 TRBJ2-7 TRBV28 NA TGTGCCAGCAGTTGGACTAGCGGGCTTAAGGCCTACGAGCAGTACTTC CASSWTSGLKAYEQYF
NA TRBJ1-2 TRBV6-5 NA TGTGCCACCCTCCGAGGGGGTGGCTACACCTTC CATLRGGGYTF
NA TRBJ2-1 TRBV30 once TGTGCCTGGAGGAGAAGCGGGCCCGCCCATGAGCAGTTCTTC CAWRRSGPAHEQFF
NA TRBJ2-7 TRBV5-8 NA TGTGCCAGCAGCTTCCGGCGGGGCTACGAGCAGTACTTC CASSFRRGYEQYF
NA TRBJ1-2 TRBV5-8 NA TGTGCCAGCAGCCGCCCCCCCATACAGGGTTACTATGGCTACACCTTC CASSRPPIQGYYGYTF
NA TRBJ2-1 TRBV11-3 NA TGTGCCAGCAGCTGGCACGGACTTGATTTGAATGAGCAGTTCTTC CASSWHGLDLNEQFF
NA TRBJ1-3 TRBV10-3 NA TGTGCCATCAGTGATGGCAGTAACTCTGGAAACACCATATATTTT CAISDGSNSGNTIYF
NA TRBJ1-2 TRBV6-1 NA TGTGCCAGCAGTGAAGGGTCGGGTGGGAACTATGGCTACACCTTC CASSEGSGGNYGYTF
TRBD1 TRBJ2-5 TRBV5-1 NA TGCGCCAGCAGCCCAGGGACAGGGAGGGAAGAGACCCAGTACTTC CASSPGTGREETQYF
TRBD2 TRBJ2-1 TRBV5-1 NA TGCGCCAGCAGCTTGGTTAGCGGGCCCGCCTACAATGAGCAGTTCTTC CASSLVSGPAYNEQFF
TRBD1 TRBJ1-1 TRBV18 once TGTGCCAGCTCACCAAGGACAGGGGGGGGAGGTACTGAAGCTTTCTTT CASSPRTGGGGTEAFF
TRBD2 TRBJ2-7 TRBV28 NA TGTGCCAGCAGTCCCCTAGGAGCGGGAGGTACCTACGAGCAGTACTTC CASSPLGAGGTYEQYF
NA TRBJ1-2 TRBV7-9 few TGTGCCAGCAGCCCGCGGACAGCTGGGAGTATCTATGGCTACACCTTC CASSPRTAGSIYGYTF
TRBD1 TRBJ1-5 TRBV28 NA TGTGCCAGCAGTTCGGGACAGGGGAACAATCAGCCCCAGCATTTT CASSSGQGNNQPQHF
TRBD1 TRBJ1-2 TRBV19 NA TGTGCCAGTACGGGGGACAGGGGACTCTATGGCTACACCTTC CASTGDRGLYGYTF
TRBD1 TRBJ2-7 TRBV5-4 NA TGTGCCAGCAGCCTCCGGACAGGGACCTACGAGCAGTACTTC CASSLRTGTYEQYF
NA TRBJ2-7 TRBV6-6 NA TGTGCCAGCAGTTACGTGGTAGCGGCCTACGAGCAGTACTTC CASSYVVAAYEQYF
NA TRBJ2-3 TRBV2 NA TGTGCCAGCAGTTCATCGCGCAGCGGCACAGATACGCAGTATTTT CASSSSRSGTDTQYF
TRBD2 TRBJ2-7 TRBV7-8 NA TGTGCCAGCAGCTTAGCGTCGTCTAGCGGGTCCGTGTACGAGCAGTACTTC CASSLASSSGSVYEQYF
NA TRBJ1-1 TRBV7-6 NA TGTGCCAGCAGCTACAGTAAAAACACTGAAGCTTTCTTT CASSYSKNTEAFF
NA TRBJ1-2 TRBV5-6 NA TGTGCCAGCAGTCAGACAGTGAACTATGGCTACACCTTC CASSQTVNYGYTF